The 15 T cell receptor beta chains listed next were all sequenced from one sample in a study of CD8 T cells in ankylosing spondylitis. TCRdb recomputed calls from the 5' RACE reads with MiXCR, one row per CDR3 protein. The table shows hundreds of thousands of distinct CDR3 sequences, with roughly 32% occurring only once. The sequenced material came from blood, either unsorted or a sorted T cell fraction (not recorded which). The receptor set was obtained from a male donor with ankylosing spondylitis or in good health (not recorded which).

This clonotype occurred a few times. J is TRBJ1-4 and V is TRBV5-1, with 7 nucleotides matching TRBD1. From germline, CDR1 is SGHRS and CDR2 YFSETQ. The CDR3 length is 14 residues. V shed 4 bases and J 3 bases; nucleotides not matched to a gene: 3. The CDR3 loop reads CASSPGTANEKLFF. The CDR3 DNA follows: TGCGCCAGCAGCCCCGGGACAGCTAATGAAAAACTGTTTTTT.

The chain combines TRBV3-1 with TRBJ2-7; no clear D gene. Trimming removed 2 bases from V and 7 bases from J, with 12 bases in between. Germline V lookup: CDR1 LGHDT, CDR2 YNNKEL (reference sequence). There are 13 residues in the CDR3. CDR3 sequence: CASSQLDRYEQYF. In DNA form, the CDR3 reads TGTGCCAGCAGCCAATTGGATAGGTATGAGCAGTACTTC.

V gene TRBV5-1 combines with J gene TRBJ2-5; D could derive from TRBD1 or TRBD2 (5 bases each). V lost 1 base, J lost 3 bases, and 13 bases lay in between. The germline V gene has CDR1 SGHRS and CDR2 YFSETQ. This CDR3 region has 15 residues. In nucleotides, the CDR3 is TGCGCCAGCAGCTTGTTTGGGACCTCAGAAGAGACCCAGTACTTC. Protein sequence: CASSLFGTSEETQYF.

The rearrangement uses TRBV20-1 and TRBJ1-1, with D unclear. Trimming removed 0 bases at V and 1 base at J, with 15 bases between. The CDR3 has 16 amino acids. The V gene's germline CDR1 is DFQATT and CDR2 SNEGSKA (reference sequence). This CDR3 is CSARDSADQRNTEAFF. CDR3 nucleotides: TGCAGTGCTAGAGATTCTGCCGACCAGAGGAACACTGAAGCTTTCTTT.

V gene TRBV4-1 combines with J gene TRBJ1-1; D not resolved. CDR1 and CDR2 from the germline V gene are MGHRA and YSYEKL. Trimming shortened V by 3 bases and J by 2 bases, and 10 bases separated the two germline ends. The CDR3 sequence is 14 residues long. The CDR3 loop is CASSQHQRNTEAFF. The CDR3 DNA is TGCGCCAGCAGCCAGCATCAGAGAAACACTGAAGCTTTCTTT.

CDR3 protein: CASSQDRSGGNNEQFF. CDR3 nucleotide sequence: TGCGCCAGCAGCCAAGATCGTAGCGGGGGGAACAATGAGCAGTTCTTC. The chain carries TRBV4-1 and TRBJ2-1; 10 bases are shared with TRBD2. The CDR3 sequence is 16 residues long. The germline V gene encodes CDR1 MGHRA and CDR2 YSYEKL. The junction had 4 bases not matched to a gene; V was cut back by 0 bases and J by 5 bases.

The chain combines TRBV20-1 with TRBJ2-7, with 8 bases identical to TRBD1. The CDR3 consists of 15 residues. V was pared by 3 bases and J by 6 bases, with 13 bases of the junction left unmatched. Germline-derived CDR1 and CDR2 are DFQATT and SNEGSKA (reference sequence). The CDR3 spells CSARPIDRGTSEQYF. The DNA of the CDR3 is TGCAGTGCTAGGCCGATTGACAGGGGCACTTCCGAGCAGTACTTC.

Only a few counts were recorded for this clonotype. The chain carries TRBV24-1 and TRBJ2-5, with D possibly TRBD2 on 6 matching bases. The CDR3 has 13 residues. Trimming pared 7 bases from V and 0 bases from J, leaving 8 bases between. Germline V gives CDR1 KGHDR, CDR2 SFDVKD. CDR3 sequence: CATSRDYQETQYF. The CDR3 DNA sequence: TGTGCCACCAGCCGGGACTACCAAGAGACCCAGTACTTC.

This clonotype was counted between two and nine times. The chain joins TRBV29-1 to TRBJ2-5, with unresolved D. Germline CDR1 reads SQVTM; CDR2 reads ANQGSEA. CDR3 size: 11 residues. The ends were cut back, 3 bases at V and 7 bases at J, with 9 bases in the middle. The CDR3 nucleotides are TGCAGCGTTGAGACACTCGGGACCCAGTACTTC. Encoded protein: CSVETLGTQYF.

The chain combines TRBV12-3 or TRBV12-4 with TRBJ2-7, with D possibly being TRBD1 (5 bases). V was cut by 5 bases and J by 5 bases, with 13 bases left in between. This CDR3 has 13 amino acids. Here the CDR3 reads CASSPGDSHEQYF. The CDR3 DNA reads as TGTGCCAGCAGTCCCGGTGACAGTCACGAGCAGTACTTC.

The chain recombines TRBV6-4 with TRBJ2-2; weak D call: TRBD2 (7 bases). Germline loops: CDR1 MRHNA, CDR2 SNTAGT. The CDR3 sequence is 15 residues long. The ends were cut back, 3 bases at V and 5 bases at J, with 13 bases in the middle. CDR3 coding DNA: TGTGCCAGCAGTGAGGGGGGGCCAAGGACCGGGGAGCTGTTTTTT. Its protein product is CASSEGGPRTGELFF.

V is TRBV20-1 and J is TRBJ2-1; perhaps TRBD1 as D (5 bases). The CDR3 spans 15 residues. V gave up 1 base and J gave up 0 bases, with 10 bases separating them. Germline-derived CDR1 and CDR2 are DFQATT and SNEGSKA (reference sequence). In nucleotides, the CDR3 is TGCAGTGCTAGAGTTGACAGTAGCTCCTACAATGAGCAGTTCTTC. It translates to CSARVDSSSYNEQFF.

The J gene is TRBJ1-2, the V gene TRBV20-1; a weak D match, TRBD1 (6 bases). Trimming cost V 2 bases and J 4 bases, with 17 bases left between them. This CDR3 spans 15 amino acids. Germline assignment: CDR1 DFQATT and CDR2 SNEGSKA (reference sequence). This CDR3 reads CSARTQGRVAYGYTF. Written as DNA, the CDR3 is TGCAGTGCTAGAACACAGGGTAGGGTGGCCTATGGCTACACCTTC.

V and J are TRBV5-5 and TRBJ1-1, with unresolved D. The germline CDR1 and CDR2 sequences are SGHKS and YYEKEE (reference sequence). This CDR3 region has 13 residues. The V end lost 0 bases, the J end lost 3 bases, and 6 bases lay between the germline ends. The CDR3 region has the DNA TGTGCCAGCAGCTTGGTCCAGGACACTGAAGCTTTCTTT. It specifies CASSLVQDTEAFF.

This chain connects TRBV6-2 or TRBV6-3 to TRBJ2-1, with 9 bases aligning to TRBD1. The CDR3 consists of 14 residues. Germline lookup yields CDR1 MNHEY and CDR2 SVGEGT. With V trimmed by 2 bases and J by 9 bases, 5 bases remained unmatched. The CDR3 loop is CASSYPGTGSEQFF. Written as DNA, the CDR3 is TGTGCCAGCAGTTACCCCGGGACAGGGAGTGAGCAGTTCTTC.